One and the same sample provided the 15 T cell receptor beta chains below, sequenced in a study of CD8 T cell repertoires and HIV-1 epitope variants. Assay used: immunoSEQ multiplex PCR; TCRdb lists only in-frame clones, some missing. The sample shows approximately 5,000 clones, under 75% of them seen only once. These TCRs' antigens remain unknown. The sequencing sample was made of cultured CD8+ T cells derived from PBMCs. Source of these receptors: a male donor with HIV.

The chain uses TRBV28 and TRBJ1-4; TRBD1 matches at 9 bases. Per the germline V gene, CDR1 is MDHEN and CDR2 is SYDVKM. V was pared by 2 bases and J by 6 bases, with 4 bases of the junction left unmatched. There are 15 residues in the CDR3. DNA for the CDR3: TGTGCCAGCAGTTTACTGGGACAGGGAGATGAAAAACTGTTTTTT. It encodes CASSLLGQGDEKLFF. Looking up the rest from reference TRBV28 and TRBJ1-4 gives the full variable domain: DVKVTQSSRYLVKRTGEKVFLECVQDMDHENMFWYRQDPGLGLRLIYFSYDVKMKEKGDIPEGYSVSREKKERFSLILESASTNQTSMYLCASSLLGQGDEKLFFGSGTQLSVL.

V usage is TRBV7-8 and J usage is TRBJ1-1; D perhaps matches TRBD1 (5 bases). Trimming removed 1 base at V and 1 base at J, with 13 bases between. CDR3 length: 16 amino acids. CDR1 and CDR2 (germline): SGHVS, FQNEAQ. CDR3 DNA sequence: TGTGCCAGCAGCTTAGGGAATTCAGGGAGGAACACTGAAGCTTTCTTT. Protein: CASSLGNSGRNTEAFF.

In this sample, this clone turned up a few times. This chain connects TRBV6-5 to TRBJ1-5; possible D gene TRBD1, 6 bases. Trimming pared 5 bases from V and 3 bases from J, leaving 11 bases between. From germline, CDR1 is MNHEY and CDR2 SVGAGI. CDR3 length: 14 residues. CDR3 sequence: CASSTGKYNQPQHF. The CDR3 bases are TGTGCCAGCAGTACAGGGAAATACAATCAGCCCCAGCATTTT.

The V gene is TRBV13, the J gene TRBJ2-7; weak D call: TRBD2 (6 bases). This CDR3 comprises 14 residues. Between the trimmed V and J ends, which lost 1 base and 0 bases, there was a span of 7 bases. Germline V gene lookup returns CDR1 PRHDT and CDR2 FYEKMQ (reference sequence). The CDR3 protein is CASSLAGSSYEQYF. In nucleotides, the CDR3 is TGTGCCAGCAGCTTAGCCGGGAGCTCCTACGAGCAGTACTTC.

The J gene is TRBJ1-1, the V gene TRBV6-1; D is uncertain. Trimming pared 2 bases from V and 1 base from J, leaving 11 bases between. CDR3 size: 15 residues. Germline-derived CDR1 and CDR2 are MNHNS and SASEGT. CDR3 sequence (DNA): TGTGCCAGCAGTGAAATAAGGGTAGGGAACACTGAAGCTTTCTTT. This gives the protein CASSEIRVGNTEAFF.

The CDR3: CASSQLGLGYEQYF. The CDR3 DNA reads as TGTGCCAGCAGTCAATTGGGGCTGGGTTACGAGCAGTACTTC. V usage is TRBV7-8 and J usage is TRBJ2-7; D might be TRBD1 (5 bases). Trimming stripped 6 bases from V and 4 bases from J, with 16 bases between. The CDR3 length is 14 residues. Germline-derived CDR1 and CDR2 are SGHVS and FQNEAQ.

The V call is TRBV10-3, the J call TRBJ2-1; 7 bases map to TRBD1. Germline loops: CDR1 ENHRY, CDR2 SYGVKD. CDR3 length equals 15 residues. The junction had 3 bases not matched to a gene; V was cut back by 3 bases and J by 1 base. This chain's CDR3 is CAISDEGASYNEQFF. As DNA, the CDR3 is TGTGCCATCAGTGATGAGGGGGCTTCCTACAATGAGCAGTTCTTC.

The rearrangement joins TRBV28 to TRBJ2-7; D gene ambiguous. The V gene's germline CDR1 is MDHEN and CDR2 SYDVKM. The CDR3 length is 11 residues. V lost 7 bases, J lost 1 base, and 5 bases lay in between. This chain's CDR3 is CASTYSYEQYF. In DNA, the CDR3 is TGTGCCAGCACCTATTCCTACGAGCAGTACTTC.

The V and J genes are TRBV7-2 and TRBJ1-4; maybe TRBD1 (6 bases). This CDR3 is 14 amino acids long. Germline CDR1 and CDR2: SGHTA and FQGNSA. Trimming removed 5 bases from V and 8 bases from J, with 15 bases in between. Here the CDR3 reads CASSGAGAREKLFF. CDR3 DNA sequence: TGTGCCAGCAGCGGAGCGGGGGCTCGAGAAAAACTGTTTTTT.

The rearrangement links TRBV30 to TRBJ2-2; 9 nucleotides align to TRBD2. Germline-derived CDR1 and CDR2 are GTSNPN and SVGIG (reference sequence). The CDR3 sequence is 13 residues long. V lost 0 bases, J lost 7 bases, and 0 bases stayed unmatched. The CDR3 reads CAWSVAGGGELFF. CDR3 coding DNA: TGTGCCTGGAGTGTAGCGGGGGGCGGGGAGCTGTTTTTT.

The V gene is TRBV19, the J gene TRBJ1-5; 8 positions agree with TRBD1. V was clipped by 5 bases and J by 6 bases; unmatched bases: 6. This CDR3 comprises 14 residues. CDR1 LNHDA and CDR2 SQIVND come from the germline V gene (reference sequence). The CDR3 nucleotides are TGTGCCAGTAGTCCCGACAGGGGTAGTCAGCCCCAGCATTTT. Protein sequence: CASSPDRGSQPQHF.

The chain links TRBV7-6 to TRBJ1-3; D perhaps matches TRBD1 (5 bases). Trimming took 11 bases from V and 3 from J, leaving 14 bases between them. The CDR3 runs to 13 residues. Germline CDR1 reads SGHVS; CDR2 reads FNYEAQ. The CDR3 DNA sequence: TGTGCCTCCTCCCCGGGGGTTGGAAACACCATATATTTT. This codes for CASSPGVGNTIYF.

The chain links TRBV27 to TRBJ1-6; possibly TRBD1 for D (5 bases). CDR3 size: 15 residues. Germline assignment: CDR1 MNHEY and CDR2 SMNVEV (reference sequence). V shed 2 bases and J shed 1 base, with 6 bases lying between them. The CDR3 DNA reads TGTGCCAGCAGTTTAGGGGGTTCCTATAATTCACCCCTCCACTTT. The encoded protein is CASSLGGSYNSPLHF.

In its sample, this clone was seen a few times. The chain couples TRBV28 to TRBJ2-7, with 7 nucleotides matching TRBD2. CDR3 size: 15 residues. CDR1 is MDHEN, CDR2 SYDVKM, per germline. V dropped 5 bases and J dropped 6; count of bases not matched to a gene: 13. CDR3 region: CASSPLVRGGSEQYF. CDR3 DNA: TGTGCCAGCAGTCCGTTGGTCCGGGGAGGGAGCGAGCAGTACTTC.

CDR3 residues: CASSQQMNTEAFF. CDR3 sequence (DNA): TGTGCCAGCAGCCAGCAAATGAACACTGAAGCTTTCTTT. The chain has TRBV11-3 and TRBJ1-1; no clear D gene. This CDR3 has 13 residues. Trimming took 5 bases from V and 0 from J, leaving 7 bases between them. CDR1 is SGHNT, CDR2 YENEEA, per germline.